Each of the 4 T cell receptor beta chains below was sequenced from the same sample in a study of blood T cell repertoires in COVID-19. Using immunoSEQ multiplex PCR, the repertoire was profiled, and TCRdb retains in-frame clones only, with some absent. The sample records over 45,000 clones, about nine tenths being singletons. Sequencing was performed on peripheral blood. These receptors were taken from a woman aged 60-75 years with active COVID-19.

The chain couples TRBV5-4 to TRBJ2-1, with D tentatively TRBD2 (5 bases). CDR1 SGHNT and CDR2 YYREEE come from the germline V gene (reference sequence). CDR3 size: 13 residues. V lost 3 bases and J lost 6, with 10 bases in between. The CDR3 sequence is CASSSGLFNEQFF. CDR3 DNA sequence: TGTGCCAGCAGCTCCGGACTGTTCAATGAGCAGTTCTTC. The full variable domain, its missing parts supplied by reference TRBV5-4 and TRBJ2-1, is ETGVTQSPTHLIKTRGQQVTLRCSSQSGHNTVSWYQQALGQGPQFIFQYYREEENGRGNFPPRFSGLQFPNYSSELNVNALELDDSALYLCASSSGLFNEQFFGPGTRLTVL.

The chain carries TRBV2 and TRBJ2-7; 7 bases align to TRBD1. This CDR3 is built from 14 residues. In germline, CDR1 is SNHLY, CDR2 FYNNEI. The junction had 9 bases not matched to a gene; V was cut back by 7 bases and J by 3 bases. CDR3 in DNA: TGTGCCAGCAAGGATGGCTCAGGGGGCTACGAGCAGTACTTC. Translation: CASKDGSGGYEQYF. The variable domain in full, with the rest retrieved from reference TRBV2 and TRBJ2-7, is EPEVTQTPSHQVTQMGQEVILRCVPISNHLYFYWYRQILGQKVEFLVSFYNNEISEKSEIFDDQFSVERPDGSNFTLKIRSTKLEDSAMYFCASKDGSGGYEQYFGPGTRLTVT.

The CDR3 DNA is TGTGCCAGCAGCTTAGAGGTCAGCTCCTACGAGCAGTACTTC. Translated: CASSLEVSSYEQYF. This chain connects TRBV11-2 to TRBJ2-7; D gene uncertain. This CDR3 comprises 14 residues. Germline CDR1 and CDR2: SGHAT and FQNNGV. V lost 0 bases and J 0 bases, leaving 6 bases between the germline ends. Variable domain in full (rest from reference TRBV11-2 and TRBJ2-7): EAGVAQSPRYKIIEKRQSVAFWCNPISGHATLYWYQQILGQGPKLLIQFQNNGVVDDSQLPKDRFSAERLKGVDSTLKIQPAKLEDSAVYLCASSLEVSSYEQYFGPGTRLTVT.

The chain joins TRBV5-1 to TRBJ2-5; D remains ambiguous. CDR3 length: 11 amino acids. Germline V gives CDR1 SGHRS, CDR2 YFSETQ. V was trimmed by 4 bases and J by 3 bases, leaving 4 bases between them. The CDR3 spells CASSVKETQYF. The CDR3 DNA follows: TGCGCCAGCAGCGTAAAAGAGACCCAGTACTTC. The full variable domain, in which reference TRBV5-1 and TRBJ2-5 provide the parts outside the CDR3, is KAGVTQTPRYLIKTRGQQVTLSCSPISGHRSVSWYQQTPGQGLQFLFEYFSETQRNKGNFPGRFSGRQFSNSRSEMNVSTLELGDSALYLCASSVKETQYFGPGTRLLVL.